This T cell receptor beta chain was obtained from a study of shared clonotypes between healthy human individuals. Study-wide points: Among donors, sharing of clonotypes was expected to be affected by sequencing depth.

Naivety among CD8 cells was defined by CD45RO negativity and positive CCR7 selection, thereby excluding terminally differentiated effector memory CD45RA+ cells. Healthy HIV-negative adults with no recent acute infections or vaccinations were recruited as donors. Sorted-subset replicate PCR reactions were performed with approximately 200 ng DNA, corresponding to tens of thousands of T cell genomes. Study processing details: ImmunoSEQ junction-only sequences lacked quality scores, so their filtering differed. The table came from immunoSEQ multiplex PCR; TCRdb's copy has only in-frame clones and leaves some out. V, J and clone size are taken as reported in that table, and D and trimming were inferred from the DNA itself. The sample records roughly 1,800,000 clones, about 95% being singletons. About this clone itself: Its cognate antigen is unknown.

Sequencing input: naive CD8+ T cells sorted from blood. The receptor's source is a man younger than 35 in good health.

The CDR3 spells CASSLWGHSYEQYF. The CDR3 DNA sequence: TGTGCCAGCAGTTTATGGGGACACTCCTACGAGCAGTACTTC. The chain links TRBV27 to TRBJ2-7; possibly TRBD1 for D (6 bases). The ends were cut back, 1 base at V and 0 bases at J, with 7 bases in the middle. Germline V gene lookup returns CDR1 MNHEY and CDR2 SMNVEV (reference sequence). CDR3 length equals 14 residues.